This T cell receptor (beta chain) was profiled in a study of T cell repertoires in cytomegalovirus infection. Study at large: Indicated by public TCR beta signatures were CMV infection and matching HLA type.

With V trimmed by 6 bases and J by 3 bases, 1 base remained unmatched. Germline V gene sequence: CDR1 DFQATT, CDR2 SNEGSKA (reference sequence). This CDR3 spans 13 amino acids. To note about this clonotype: Antigen specificity is unknown.

Regarding the study as a whole: The ex vivo response showed dominance by HLA-C-restricted CMV-specific TCR beta clonotypes.

MiXCR, applied by TCRdb to the reads, yields one record per CDR3 protein. Of about 280,000 distinct CDR3 sequences listed, 22% are singletons. The chain joins TRBV20-1 to TRBJ2-7, with 14 nucleotides matching TRBD2. The receptor was isolated from a human donor in good health (CMV status not recorded). Some clones in this sample may be carry-over from other donors' samples. The material sequenced was cultured PBMCs, taken from culture after CMV antigen stimulation. The DNA of the CDR3 is TGCAGTGCCGGGACTAGCGGGAGCTACGAGCAGTACTTC. Translation: CSAGTSGSYEQYF.